Listed here are 22 T cell receptor beta chains from one sample, sequenced in a study of blood T cell repertoires in COVID-19 (TCRdb year 2020). Library preparation was by the immunoSEQ multiplex PCR assay. TCRdb holds this immuneACCESS table with in-frame rearrangements only. Some clones are missing; in checked studies, unresolved V genes explain under half, and the rest has no known cause. The sample yields 200,000 or so clones; 84% were counted once. Together, the top ten hold around 2% of the sample. The sequenced sample consisted of PBMCs or T cells enriched from blood (not recorded which). The receptor source for this set is a man between 60 and 70 years old who had recovered from COVID-19.

V usage is TRBV10-3 and J usage is TRBJ2-3; 11 bases line up with TRBD2. V shed 6 bases, J shed 0 bases, and the junction held 11 bases outside the gene matches. There are 18 residues in the CDR3. The germline CDR1 and CDR2 sequences are ENHRY and SYGVKD. The CDR3: CAISTTSGDFSSTDTQYF. DNA for the CDR3: TGTGCCATCAGCACGACTAGCGGGGACTTTTCTAGCACAGATACGCAGTATTTT.

This clone has just one count. This rearrangement joins TRBV11-1 to TRBJ1-6; 7 positions agree with TRBD1. This CDR3 comprises 16 residues. CDR1 and CDR2 from the germline V gene are SGHAT and FQDESV (reference sequence). The V gene end was trimmed by 5 bases and the J gene end by 6 bases; junction bases not matched to a gene: 10. Written as DNA, the CDR3 is TGTGCCAGCAGCCTATCGTTGGACAGGACTAATTCACCCCTCCACTTT. Its protein product is CASSLSLDRTNSPLHF.

The chain employs TRBV20-1 and TRBJ2-4; possible D gene TRBD2, 5 bases. Germline CDR1 reads DFQATT; CDR2 reads SNEGSKA (reference sequence). The CDR3 is 11 amino acids. V lost 4 bases and J 8 bases, leaving 9 bases between the germline ends. CDR3 in DNA: TGCAGTGCTAATACGGAGGACATTCAGTACTTC. This codes for CSANTEDIQYF.

This clone was observed a handful of times. Written as DNA, the CDR3 is TGCGCCAGCAGCCAAGCCCCCGGGGGACAGTTCTTC. As protein: CASSQAPGGQFF. V usage is TRBV4-3 and J usage is TRBJ2-1, with D possibly TRBD2 on 6 matching bases. V shed 1 base and J shed 13 bases, with 11 bases lying between them. CDR1 and CDR2 from the germline V gene are LGHNA and YSLEER. This CDR3 spans 12 amino acids.

The chain uses TRBV29-1 and TRBJ2-1; TRBD1 aligns across 10 bases. The CDR3 covers 14 residues. The J segment lost 8 bases and the V segment lost 7 bases, leaving 11 bases of the junction unmatched. Germline lookup yields CDR1 SQVTM and CDR2 ANQGSEA. The chain's CDR3 is CSAGRDRGLYEQFF. The CDR3 nucleotides read TGCAGCGCCGGCAGGGACAGGGGTTTGTATGAGCAGTTCTTC.

V usage is TRBV19 and J usage is TRBJ1-5; 7 bases align to TRBD1. This CDR3 is built from 16 residues. The junction had 10 bases not matched to a gene; V was cut back by 2 bases and J by 6 bases. Germline V CDR1 and CDR2: LNHDA, SQIVND (reference sequence). The DNA of the CDR3 is TGTGCCAGTAGTATATTGTCCGGGACAGAACTTCAGCCCCAGCATTTT. Its protein product is CASSILSGTELQPQHF.

A few counts support this clone. The V call is TRBV9, the J call TRBJ2-3, with 12 bases identical to TRBD2. This CDR3 comprises 20 residues. Trimming took 0 bases from V and 0 from J; bases not matched to a gene: 11. CDR1 is SGDLS, CDR2 YYNGEE, per germline. CDR3 DNA sequence: TGTGCCAGCAGCGTAGACCCGGAACTAGCGGGGGGCCTTAGCACAGATACGCAGTATTTT. Its protein product is CASSVDPELAGGLSTDTQYF.

The chain combines TRBV15 with TRBJ1-2; a weak D match, TRBD1 (5 bases). V gave up 8 bases and J gave up 4 bases, with 8 bases separating them. The V gene's germline CDR1 is LNHNV and CDR2 YYDKDF (reference sequence). CDR3 length: 11 amino acids. The CDR3 loop reads CATQGPYGYTF. As DNA, the CDR3 is TGTGCCACCCAGGGCCCCTATGGCTACACCTTC.

V and J are TRBV7-2 and TRBJ2-7; TRBD1 matches at 9 bases. This CDR3 contains 16 residues. Germline CDR1 is SGHTA and CDR2 is FQGNSA. The V segment lost 4 bases and the J segment 0 bases; nucleotides outside the gene matches: 7. CDR3 nucleotide sequence: TGTGCCAGCAGCTCACGCCCGGGACAGGGCTCCTACGAGCAGTACTTC. It specifies CASSSRPGQGSYEQYF.

The chain links TRBV6-5 to TRBJ1-1; 8 bases align to TRBD1. The CDR3 sequence is 15 residues long. Per germline, CDR1 MNHEY and CDR2 SVGAGI. J gave up 6 bases and V 7 bases, and 13 bases lay outside the gene matches. Written as DNA, the CDR3 is TGTGCCAGCATTTCGGGGACAGGCCAAATTCCTGAAGCTTTCTTT. It codes for CASISGTGQIPEAFF.

The rearrangement uses TRBV2 and TRBJ1-2, with 11 bases fitting TRBD1. The CDR3 contains 14 residues. The trim removed 7 bases at V and 8 bases at J, leaving 9 bases unmatched. From germline, CDR1 is SNHLY and CDR2 FYNNEI. The CDR3 bases are TGTGCCAGCACCGAGGACAGGGGGCGCGTAGGCTACACCTTC. It codes for CASTEDRGRVGYTF. The full variable domain, rest sourced from reference TRBV2 and TRBJ1-2, is EPEVTQTPSHQVTQMGQEVILRCVPISNHLYFYWYRQILGQKVEFLVSFYNNEISEKSEIFDDQFSVERPDGSNFTLKIRSTKLEDSAMYFCASTEDRGRVGYTFGSGTRLTVV.

The chain uses TRBV7-2 and TRBJ2-6; 7 nucleotides agree with TRBD1. This CDR3 contains 15 residues. In germline, CDR1 is SGHTA, CDR2 FQGNSA. J gave up 6 bases and V 6 bases, and 8 bases lay outside the gene matches. The chain's CDR3 is CASSIQGFEANVLTF. The CDR3 DNA reads as TGTGCCAGCAGTATACAGGGGTTCGAGGCCAACGTCCTGACTTTC.

This sequence joins TRBV27 and TRBJ1-1; 7 nucleotides align to TRBD1. V was pared by 5 bases and J by 2 bases, with 5 bases of the junction left unmatched. The CDR3 is 14 residues long. Germline V gene sequence: CDR1 MNHEY, CDR2 SMNVEV (reference sequence). The CDR3 DNA reads TGTGCCAGCAGTACGGGGACAGTTAACACTGAAGCTTTCTTT. This sequence encodes CASSTGTVNTEAFF.

This clone was found a few times. The chain carries TRBV19 and TRBJ2-2; D perhaps matches TRBD1 (5 bases). Germline lookup yields CDR1 LNHDA and CDR2 SQIVND (reference sequence). The germline V and J ends were trimmed by 7 bases and 1 base, with 13 bases remaining between them. There are 15 residues in the CDR3. The CDR3 loop is CASKAMGQNTGELFF. CDR3 nucleotides: TGTGCCAGTAAGGCAATGGGGCAGAACACCGGGGAGCTGTTTTTT. Full variable domain (missing parts from reference TRBV19 and TRBJ2-2): DGGITQSPKYLFRKEGQNVTLSCEQNLNHDAMYWYRQDPGQGLRLIYYSQIVNDFQKGDIAEGYSVSREKKESFPLTVTSAQKNPTAFYLCASKAMGQNTGELFFGEGSRLTVL.

The gene calls are TRBV18 and TRBJ1-3; unclear D gene. Germline CDR1 reads KGHSH; CDR2 reads LQKENI. This CDR3 has 15 amino acids. The V end was cut by 2 bases, the J end by 2 bases, with 10 bases between. This CDR3 is CASSPFGGTGNTIYF. DNA of the CDR3: TGTGCCAGCTCACCATTCGGAGGCACTGGAAACACCATATATTTT.

V and J are TRBV5-1 and TRBJ2-1, with D maybe TRBD1 (7 bases). V was trimmed by 7 bases and J by 1 base, leaving 24 bases between them. The CDR3 has 18 residues. CDR1 is SGHRS and CDR2 is YFSETQ in the germline V gene. Here the CDR3 reads CASAEGAGGRLSYNEQFF. CDR3 sequence (DNA): TGCGCCAGCGCGGAGGGGGCAGGGGGTCGCCTATCCTACAATGAGCAGTTCTTC.

This clone appeared once. The CDR3 nucleotides read TGTGCCAGCAGTGACTACCCTATCTCTGGAAACACCATATATTTT. The encoded protein is CASSDYPISGNTIYF. The rearrangement joins TRBV2 to TRBJ1-3; D is ambiguous. The CDR3 runs 15 residues. CDR1 and CDR2 (germline): SNHLY, FYNNEI. The V end lost 3 bases, the J end lost 0 bases, and 9 bases lay between the germline ends.

The table lists this clone with a few counts. CDR3: CASSLGVTNSYEQYF. DNA of the CDR3: TGTGCCAGCAGCCTGGGAGTAACGAACTCCTACGAGCAGTACTTC. The chain recombines TRBV4-2 with TRBJ2-7; maybe TRBD2 (5 bases). V was shortened by 4 bases and J by 0 bases, with 13 bases between the two germline ends. The CDR3 is made up of 15 amino acids. Germline V lookup: CDR1 LGHNA, CDR2 YNFKEQ.

The J gene is TRBJ1-1, the V gene TRBV6-2 or TRBV6-3; D possibly corresponds to TRBD1 (6 bases). V lost 5 bases and J lost 0, with 13 bases in between. CDR1 MNHEY and CDR2 SVGEGT come from the germline V gene. The CDR3 runs to 15 residues. CDR3 residues: CASSPGHFMNTEAFF. CDR3 coding DNA: TGTGCCAGCAGTCCGGGACATTTTATGAACACTGAAGCTTTCTTT.

This clone was seen a single time. The genes are TRBV19 and TRBJ1-5, with D uncertain. Looked up from germline, CDR1 is LNHDA and CDR2 is SQIVND (reference sequence). This CDR3 is built from 14 residues. Trimming removed 6 bases at V and 0 bases at J, with 9 bases between. Here the CDR3 DNA reads TGTGCCAGTAGCCCCCAGAATAGCAATCAGCCCCAGCATTTT. It yields the protein CASSPQNSNQPQHF.

This clone was observed a few times. The rearrangement links TRBV5-1 to TRBJ1-6; 7 bases match TRBD1. V dropped 0 bases and J dropped 7; count of bases not matched to a gene: 4. This CDR3 has 15 residues. CDR1 and CDR2 from the germline V gene are SGHRS and YFSETQ. The CDR3 nucleotides are TGCGCCAGCAGCTTGGGCCCGGGACAGAATTCACCCCTCCACTTT. Protein sequence: CASSLGPGQNSPLHF.

Here the CDR3 DNA reads TGTGCCAGCAGCGTAGCTACAGGGGCAGGGACTCACTATGGCTACACCTTC. Its translation: CASSVATGAGTHYGYTF. The chain recombines TRBV9 with TRBJ1-2, with 7 bases aligning to TRBD1. Germline CDR1 SGDLS, CDR2 YYNGEE. The length of the CDR3 is 17 residues. J gave up 3 bases and V 0 bases, and 11 bases lay outside the gene matches.